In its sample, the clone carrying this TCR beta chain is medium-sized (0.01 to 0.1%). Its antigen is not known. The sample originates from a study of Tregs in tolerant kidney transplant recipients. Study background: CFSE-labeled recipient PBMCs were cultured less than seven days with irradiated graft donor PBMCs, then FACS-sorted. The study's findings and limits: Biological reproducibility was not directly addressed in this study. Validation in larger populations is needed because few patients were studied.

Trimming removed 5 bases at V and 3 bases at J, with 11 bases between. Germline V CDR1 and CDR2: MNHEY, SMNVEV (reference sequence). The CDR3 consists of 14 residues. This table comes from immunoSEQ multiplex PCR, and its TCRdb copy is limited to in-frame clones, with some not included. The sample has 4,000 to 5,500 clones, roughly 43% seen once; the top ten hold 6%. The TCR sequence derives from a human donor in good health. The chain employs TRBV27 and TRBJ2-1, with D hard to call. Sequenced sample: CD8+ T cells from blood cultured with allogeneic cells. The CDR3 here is CASSVYWGYNEQFF. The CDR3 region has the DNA TGTGCCAGCAGTGTCTACTGGGGCTACAATGAGCAGTTCTTC.